This TCR beta chain comes out of a study of blood T cell repertoires in COVID-19 (TCRdb year 2020). Study-wide context: Samples from collaborators originated in the United States, Italy and Spain and spanned both the acute and convalescent phases of COVID-19. The repertoires were made available in a free public database intended to serve as a resource for research on the immune response to SARS-CoV-2. The prospective study material was composed of cDNA or gDNA derived from T cells, B-cell-depleted T cells, or PBMCs. The dataset comprised deeply sampled blood TCRbeta repertoires from subjects exposed to, actively infected with, or recovered from COVID-19. The samples were drawn from two sources: the first 160 participants of the ongoing ImmuneRACE study, and 1,254 subjects contributed by 6 global collaborators. A de-identified subject ID, COVID-19 status, age in years and sex were almost always included in the sample metadata. Where HLA class I and class II types were available, the types were taken from metadata supplied by the sample provider, not from assay-based typing. Overall study outcomes, separate from this receptor: The amount of clinical and demographic metadata varied by source and participant and was provided uncurated.

This clone is a singleton in its sample. It lacks a known antigen. Per-nucleotide qualities are absent, and no much larger clonotype sits a single base away. From cysteine to phenylalanine, the CDR3 is 13 amino acids long. Solely the CDR3 DNA is kept, with 39 bases framed from the first base. From a lookup of the germline V gene (reference sequence), CDR1 and CDR2 are GTSNPN and SVGIG. Relative to germline, V is 5 bases shorter and J is 5 bases shorter, with 13 bases between their ends. TCRbeta CDR3 regions were amplified from genomic DNA by means of the immunoSEQ Assay, a bias-controlled multiplex PCR. In the original analysis: Within the assay, amplification of reference gene primers was used to estimate how many nucleated cells each sample contained. To quantify the absolute abundance of each unique TCRbeta CDR3 rearrangement, sequence reads were collapsed and filtered. For each sample, productive Simpson clonality was calculated as the square root of Simpson's diversity index across productive rearrangements. This immuneACCESS table, as held by TCRdb, lists in-frame sequences with V and J called but not all clones. Of the missing ones, under half trace to an unresolved V gene in checked studies; the others have no known cause. V, J and clone size reflect that table, while D and trimming were determined from the DNA. Counted in this sample were about 160,000 clones; roughly 79% of them appeared once. The top ten clonotypes cover over 20% of the sample.

The collaborating institutions used their own protocols to collect whole blood in K2EDTA tubes. For TCRbeta analysis, collaborators shipped samples as frozen whole blood, isolated PBMCs, or DNA extracted from either of those sample types. The sample comprised peripheral blood. This TCR was recovered from a woman older than 75 with acute or convalescent COVID-19. The chain couples TRBV30 to TRBJ1-5; TRBD1 might be the D gene, on 5 matching bases. The CDR3 has the sequence CAWSDSADQPQHF. At the DNA level, the sequence is TGTGCCTGGTCCGACAGCGCCGATCAGCCCCAGCATTTT.